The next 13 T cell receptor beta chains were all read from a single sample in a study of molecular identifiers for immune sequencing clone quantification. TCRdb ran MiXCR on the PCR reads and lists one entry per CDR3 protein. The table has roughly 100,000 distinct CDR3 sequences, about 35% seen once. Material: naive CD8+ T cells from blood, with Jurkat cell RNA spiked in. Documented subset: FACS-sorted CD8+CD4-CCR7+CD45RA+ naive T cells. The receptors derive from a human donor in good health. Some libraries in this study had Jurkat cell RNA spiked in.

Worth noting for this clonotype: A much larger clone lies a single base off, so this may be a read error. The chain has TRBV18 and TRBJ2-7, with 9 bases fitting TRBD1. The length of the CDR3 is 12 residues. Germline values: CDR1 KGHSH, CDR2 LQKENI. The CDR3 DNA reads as TGTGCCAGCTCGGACAGGGGCTACGAGCTGTACTTC. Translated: CASSDRGYELYF.

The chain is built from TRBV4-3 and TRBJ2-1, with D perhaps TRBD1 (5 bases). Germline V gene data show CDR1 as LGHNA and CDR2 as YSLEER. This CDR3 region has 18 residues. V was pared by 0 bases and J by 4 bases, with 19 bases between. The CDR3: CASSQDHQWAGIYNEQFF. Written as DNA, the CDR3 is TGCGCCAGCAGCCAAGATCATCAATGGGCAGGGATTTACAATGAGCAGTTCTTC.

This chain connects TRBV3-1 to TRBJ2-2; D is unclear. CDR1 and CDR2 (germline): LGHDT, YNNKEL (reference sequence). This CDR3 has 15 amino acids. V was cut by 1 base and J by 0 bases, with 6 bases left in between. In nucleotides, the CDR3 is TGTGCCAGCAGCCAAGCTGCGGCGAACACCGGGGAGCTGTTTTTT. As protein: CASSQAAANTGELFF.

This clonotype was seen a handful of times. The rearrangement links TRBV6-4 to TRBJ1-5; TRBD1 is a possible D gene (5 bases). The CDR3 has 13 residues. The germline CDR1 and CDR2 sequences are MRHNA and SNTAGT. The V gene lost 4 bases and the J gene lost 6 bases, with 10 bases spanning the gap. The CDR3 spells CASSAGVGQPQHF. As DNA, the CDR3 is TGTGCCAGCAGTGCGGGGGTTGGTCAGCCCCAGCATTTT.

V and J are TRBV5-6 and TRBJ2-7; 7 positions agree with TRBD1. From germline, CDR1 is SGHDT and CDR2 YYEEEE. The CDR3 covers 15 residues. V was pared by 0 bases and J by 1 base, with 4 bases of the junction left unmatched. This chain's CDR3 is CASSLGTGFSYEQYF. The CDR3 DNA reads TGTGCCAGCAGCTTGGGGACAGGCTTTTCCTACGAGCAGTACTTC.

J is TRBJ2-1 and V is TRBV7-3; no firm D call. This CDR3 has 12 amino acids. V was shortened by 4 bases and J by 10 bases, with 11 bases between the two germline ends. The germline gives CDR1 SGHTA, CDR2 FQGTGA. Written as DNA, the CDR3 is TGTGCCAGCAGCTCCCACCCCAAAGAGCAGTTCTTC. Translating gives CASSSHPKEQFF.

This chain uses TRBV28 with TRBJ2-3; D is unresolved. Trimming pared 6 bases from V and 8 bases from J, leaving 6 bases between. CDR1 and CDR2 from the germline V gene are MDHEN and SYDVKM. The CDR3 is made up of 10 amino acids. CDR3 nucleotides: TGTGCCAGCAGCGCAGTTACGCAGTATTTT. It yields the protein CASSAVTQYF. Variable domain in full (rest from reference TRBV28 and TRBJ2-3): DVKVTQSSRYLVKRTGEKVFLECVQDMDHENMFWYRQDPGLGLRLIYFSYDVKMKEKGDIPEGYSVSREKKERFSLILESASTNQTSMYLCASSAVTQYFGPGTRLTVL.

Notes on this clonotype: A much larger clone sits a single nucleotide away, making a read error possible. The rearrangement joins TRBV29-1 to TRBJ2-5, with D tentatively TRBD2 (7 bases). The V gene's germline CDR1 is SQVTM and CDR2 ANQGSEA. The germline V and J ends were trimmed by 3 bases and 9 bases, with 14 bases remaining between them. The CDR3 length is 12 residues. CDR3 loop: CSVDGQSGAQYF. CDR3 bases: TGCAGCGTTGATGGACAGAGCGGGGCCCAGTACTTC.

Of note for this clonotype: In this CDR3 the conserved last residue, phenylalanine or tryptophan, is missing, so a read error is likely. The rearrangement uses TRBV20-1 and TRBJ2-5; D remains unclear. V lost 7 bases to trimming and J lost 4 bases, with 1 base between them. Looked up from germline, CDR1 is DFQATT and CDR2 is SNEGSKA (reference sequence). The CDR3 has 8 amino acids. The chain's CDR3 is CSVETQYL. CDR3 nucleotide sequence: TGCAGTGTAGAGACCCAGTACCTC.

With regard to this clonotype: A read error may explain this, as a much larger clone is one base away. CDR3 sequence reads: CSSSPPGTQYF. The DNA of the CDR3 is TGTTCCAGCAGCCCCCCAGGGACCCAGTACTTC. This chain connects TRBV7-6 to TRBJ2-5; D is undetermined. The CDR3 contains 11 residues. Germline CDR1 is SGHVS and CDR2 is FNYEAQ.

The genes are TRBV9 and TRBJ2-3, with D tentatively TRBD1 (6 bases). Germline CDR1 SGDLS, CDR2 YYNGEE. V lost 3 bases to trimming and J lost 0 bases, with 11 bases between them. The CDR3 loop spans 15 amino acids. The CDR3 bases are TGTGCCAGCAGCGGAGAAGACAGGAGCACAGATACGCAGTATTTT. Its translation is CASSGEDRSTDTQYF.

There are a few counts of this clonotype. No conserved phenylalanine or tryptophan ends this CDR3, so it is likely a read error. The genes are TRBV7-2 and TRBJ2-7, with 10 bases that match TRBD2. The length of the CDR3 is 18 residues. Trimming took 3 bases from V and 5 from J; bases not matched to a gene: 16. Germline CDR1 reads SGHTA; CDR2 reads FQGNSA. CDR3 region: CASSLRILAGDDVNEQYL. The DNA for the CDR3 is TGTGCCAGCAGCTTGAGAATCCTAGCGGGAGACGATGTGAACGAGCAGTACCTC.

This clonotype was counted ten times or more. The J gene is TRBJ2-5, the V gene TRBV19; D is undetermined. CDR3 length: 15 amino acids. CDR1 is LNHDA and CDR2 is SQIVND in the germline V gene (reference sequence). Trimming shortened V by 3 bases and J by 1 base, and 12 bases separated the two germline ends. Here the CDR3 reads CASSIAGRSQETQYF. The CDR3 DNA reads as TGTGCCAGTAGTATCGCTGGGCGTAGCCAAGAGACCCAGTACTTC. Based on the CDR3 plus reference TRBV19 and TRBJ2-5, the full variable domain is DGGITQSPKYLFRKEGQNVTLSCEQNLNHDAMYWYRQDPGQGLRLIYYSQIVNDFQKGDIAEGYSVSREKKESFPLTVTSAQKNPTAFYLCASSIAGRSQETQYFGPGTRLLVL.